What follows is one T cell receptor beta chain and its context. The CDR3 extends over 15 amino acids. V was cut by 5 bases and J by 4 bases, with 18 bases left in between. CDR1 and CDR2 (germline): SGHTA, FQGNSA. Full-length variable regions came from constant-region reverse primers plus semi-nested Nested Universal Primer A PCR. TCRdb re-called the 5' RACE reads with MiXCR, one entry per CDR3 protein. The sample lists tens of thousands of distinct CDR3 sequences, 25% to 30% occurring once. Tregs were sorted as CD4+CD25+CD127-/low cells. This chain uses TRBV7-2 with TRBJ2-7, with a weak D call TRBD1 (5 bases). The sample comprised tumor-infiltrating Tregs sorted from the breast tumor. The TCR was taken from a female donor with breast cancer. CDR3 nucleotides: TGTGCCAGCAGCGGACAAAGGAGCTTGGTATACGAGCAGTACTTC. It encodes CASSGQRSLVYEQYF.